This T cell receptor (beta chain) emerged from a study of patients and donors after allogeneic stem cell transplantation (dated by TCRdb to the early 2020s). On this clonotype: This clone's antigen is unknown. The input lacks base qualities; no much larger clone sits a single base away.

The germline V gene (reference sequence) specifies LGHDT as CDR1 and YNNKEL as CDR2. The CDR3 contains 15 residues, cysteine and phenylalanine counted. Only the CDR3 DNA stays, 45 bases, in frame from base 1. V is cut by 1 base and J by 0 bases, and the space between the germline ends is 10 bases. The receptor library was made with RT-PCR. Sequenced on a NextSeq 550. TCRdb passed the public sequencing reads through fastp at Q25 and MiXCR, retaining productive beta sequences. Every CDR3 protein is listed once, alongside the most common genes and DNA of its rows. The sample table shows about 74,000 distinct CDR3 sequences, and 26% are seen once. The leading ten clones occupy less than 30% of the sample.

Recombination linked TRBV3-1 to TRBJ2-7, with no confident D gene call. Material for sequencing was blood, either unsorted or a sorted T cell fraction (not recorded which). The clonotype comes from a human donor who was either an allogeneic HSCT recipient or a stem cell or donor lymphocyte infusion donor (not recorded which). It is not recorded whose cells these are; they may come from a transplant donor. The CDR3 sequence is CASSQGPQPSYEQYF. The DNA sequence is TGTGCCAGCAGCCAAGGCCCACAACCCTCCTACGAGCAGTACTTC.